This T cell receptor beta chain stems from a study of CD8+CD57+ T cells in acquired aplastic anemia. The study, taken as a whole, reports: Nearly 30 CD8+ CDR3 sequences were shared between patients and controls.

TCR beta VDJ and CDR3 profiles were obtained from a genomic DNA template. TCRdb called the reads again in MiXCR, with one record for every CDR3 protein. The sample yields around 170,000 distinct CDR3 sequences, around 60% seen once. CDR3 size: 15 residues. The trim removed 2 bases at V and 2 bases at J, leaving 6 bases unmatched. Germline V gives CDR1 SQVTM, CDR2 ANQGSEA. Many counts were recorded for this clonotype. What it recognizes is unknown. Source material: sorted CD4+, CD8+, or CD8+CD57+ T cells (not recorded which) from PBMCs. This rearrangement joins TRBV29-1 to TRBJ2-7, with 10 nucleotides matching TRBD2. The clonotype originates from a human donor in good health. CDR3 region: CSVEILAGATYEQYF. The DNA of the CDR3 is TGCAGCGTTGAAATTCTAGCGGGAGCCACCTACGAGCAGTACTTC.